These 9 T cell receptor beta chains originate from one sample sequenced in a study of T cells in Graves' hyperthyroidism and ophthalmopathy. From RNA transcripts, TCR beta CDR3 regions were amplified. TCR CDR3 underwent first-round RT-PCR with the HTBI primer set. TCRdb reprocessed the multiplex PCR reads with MiXCR, giving one entry per CDR3 protein. The table records about 770,000 distinct CDR3 sequences, approximately 18% of them present only once. Input material: blood. The receptors come from a woman between 50 and 59 years old with Graves' hyperthyroidism that later progressed to Graves' ophthalmopathy.

Only a few counts were recorded for this clonotype. The chain carries TRBV5-1 and TRBJ1-1; tentatively, D is TRBD1 (5 bases). Germline values: CDR1 SGHRS, CDR2 YFSETQ. The ends were cut back, 5 bases at V and 0 bases at J, with 11 bases in the middle. This CDR3 has 14 amino acids. CDR3 in amino acids: CASSRGGMNTEAFF. In nucleotides, the CDR3 is TGCGCCAGCAGTAGGGGCGGCATGAACACTGAAGCTTTCTTT. Full variable domain (missing parts from reference TRBV5-1 and TRBJ1-1): KAGVTQTPRYLIKTRGQQVTLSCSPISGHRSVSWYQQTPGQGLQFLFEYFSETQRNKGNFPGRFSGRQFSNSRSEMNVSTLELGDSALYLCASSRGGMNTEAFFGQGTRLTVV.

This clonotype was observed at least ten times. A read error may account for a junction end that differs from germline. The chain carries TRBV12-3 or TRBV12-4 and TRBJ1-1; D gene ambiguous. The CDR3 is made up of 12 amino acids. The CDR3 sequence: CASSFGYTEAFF. In DNA form, the CDR3 reads TGTGCCAGTAGTTTCGGATACACTGAAGCTTTCTTT.

To note about this clonotype: Mismatch with germline at one junction end may stem from a read error. The chain has TRBV7-2 and TRBJ2-3, with 7 bases aligning to TRBD2. CDR1 is SGHTA, CDR2 FQGNSA, per germline. The CDR3 totals 16 residues. The CDR3 sequence: CPSSLGGSRGTDTQYF. The CDR3 DNA reads as TGTCCCAGCAGCCTCGGGGGGTCCAGAGGGACAGATACGCAGTATTTT.

In this sample, this clonotype turned up a few times. This chain connects TRBV12-5 to TRBJ2-5; 7 nucleotides align to TRBD2. Germline V gene lookup returns CDR1 LGHNT and CDR2 FRNRAP. The CDR3 is 12 residues long. The ends lost 5 bases at V and 7 bases at J; junction bases unmatched: 4. The chain's CDR3 is CASGPAGVTQYF. CDR3 in DNA: TGTGCTAGTGGTCCCGCGGGGGTGACCCAGTACTTC.

J is TRBJ2-7 and V is TRBV27; possible D gene TRBD2, 5 bases. Germline V gene lookup returns CDR1 MNHEY and CDR2 SMNVEV (reference sequence). The ends were cut back, 5 bases at V and 3 bases at J, with 20 bases in the middle. The CDR3 is made up of 16 amino acids. CDR3: CASSPTGRGRGYEQYF. CDR3 DNA: TGTGCCAGCAGTCCAACCGGTCGGGGTAGAGGCTACGAGCAGTACTTC.

This clonotype was seen a few times. V usage is TRBV20-1 and J usage is TRBJ2-2; either TRBD1 or TRBD2 may fit D (5 bases each). The germline CDR1 and CDR2 sequences are DFQATT and SNEGSKA (reference sequence). The V gene lost 0 bases and the J gene lost 2 bases, with 13 bases spanning the gap. CDR3 length equals 16 residues. The DNA for the CDR3 is TGCAGTGCTAGAGATCTAAGACGGGGCAACACCGGGGAGCTGTTTTTT. It is translated as CSARDLRRGNTGELFF.

The rearrangement uses TRBV20-1 and TRBJ2-1; 10 nucleotides line up with TRBD2. Germline CDR1 and CDR2: DFQATT and SNEGSKA (reference sequence). This CDR3 has 15 residues. J lost 4 bases, V lost 4 bases, and 7 bases had no gene match. CDR3 residues: CSATGPSGGYNEQFF. The CDR3 DNA sequence: TGCAGTGCTACCGGCCCTAGCGGGGGATACAATGAGCAGTTCTTC.

V is TRBV19 and J is TRBJ2-5, with D unclear. The CDR3 is 13 amino acids. CDR1 is LNHDA, CDR2 SQIVND, per germline (reference sequence). V lost 4 bases to trimming and J lost 5 bases, with 11 bases between them. CDR3 residues: CASSRSSEETQYF. The CDR3 nucleotides are TGTGCCAGTAGTAGGTCCTCGGAGGAGACCCAGTACTTC. Looking up the rest from reference TRBV19 and TRBJ2-5 gives the full variable domain: DGGITQSPKYLFRKEGQNVTLSCEQNLNHDAMYWYRQDPGQGLRLIYYSQIVNDFQKGDIAEGYSVSREKKESFPLTVTSAQKNPTAFYLCASSRSSEETQYFGPGTRLLVL.

This clonotype was seen a handful of times. The chain combines TRBV20-1 with TRBJ1-4; D ambiguous. CDR1 and CDR2 from the germline V gene are DFQATT and SNEGSKA (reference sequence). Deletions cut 3 bases from V and 4 bases from J, with 15 bases between. This CDR3 region has 15 residues. The CDR3 nucleotides are TGCAGTGCTAGTGGTGCCGTCGGGAGTAATGAAAAACTGTTTTTT. This translates into CSASGAVGSNEKLFF.